This TCR beta chain appears in the sequencing data of a study of blood T cell repertoires in COVID-19. This clone is a singleton in its sample. Here immunoSEQ multiplex PCR was the method, and the copy in TCRdb shows in-frame clones only, minus some. This repertoire shows some 130,000 clones, around nine tenths found once; its top ten account for 4.3%. Germline V gives CDR1 KGHDR, CDR2 SFDVKD. Germline trimming cut 9 bases from V and 0 bases from J; bases unmatched to any gene: 4. The CDR3 is 14 residues long. This TCR was recovered from a man aged 55 to 70 with COVID-19, enrolled during active disease. Sequences were obtained from peripheral blood. The chain joins TRBV24-1 to TRBJ2-3; 8 bases are a match to TRBD1. The CDR3 sequence is CATSRGLSTDTQYF. The CDR3 nucleotides are TGTGCCACCTCCAGGGGGCTGAGCACAGATACGCAGTATTTT.